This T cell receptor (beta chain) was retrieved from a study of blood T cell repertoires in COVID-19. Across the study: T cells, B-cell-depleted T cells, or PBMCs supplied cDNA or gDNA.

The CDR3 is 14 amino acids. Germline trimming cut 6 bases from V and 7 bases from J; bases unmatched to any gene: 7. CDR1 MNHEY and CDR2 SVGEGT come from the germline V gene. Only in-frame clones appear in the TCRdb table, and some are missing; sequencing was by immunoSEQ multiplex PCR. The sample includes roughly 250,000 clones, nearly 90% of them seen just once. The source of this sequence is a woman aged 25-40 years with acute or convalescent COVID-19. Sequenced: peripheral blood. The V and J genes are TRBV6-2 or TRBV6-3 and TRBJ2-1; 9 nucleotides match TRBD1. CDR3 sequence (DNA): TGTGCCAGCAGCTCGACAGGGGGGAGTAATGAGCAGTTCTTC. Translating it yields CASSSTGGSNEQFF.